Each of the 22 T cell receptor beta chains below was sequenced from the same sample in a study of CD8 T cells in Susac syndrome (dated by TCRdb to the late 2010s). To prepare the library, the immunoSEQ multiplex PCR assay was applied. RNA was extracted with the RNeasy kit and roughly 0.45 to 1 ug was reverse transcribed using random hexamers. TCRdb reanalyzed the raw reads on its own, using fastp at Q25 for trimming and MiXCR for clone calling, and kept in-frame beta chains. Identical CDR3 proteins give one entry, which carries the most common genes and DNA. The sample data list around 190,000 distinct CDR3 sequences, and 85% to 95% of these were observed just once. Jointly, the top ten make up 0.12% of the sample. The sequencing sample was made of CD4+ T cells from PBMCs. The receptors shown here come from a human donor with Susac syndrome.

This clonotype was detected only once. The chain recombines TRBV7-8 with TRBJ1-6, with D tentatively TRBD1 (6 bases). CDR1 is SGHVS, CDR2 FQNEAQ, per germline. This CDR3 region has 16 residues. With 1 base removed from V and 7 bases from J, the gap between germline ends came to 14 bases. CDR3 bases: TGTGCCAGCAGCTTAGAAAGCAGGGGTAGGAATTCACCCCTCCACTTT. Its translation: CASSLESRGRNSPLHF.

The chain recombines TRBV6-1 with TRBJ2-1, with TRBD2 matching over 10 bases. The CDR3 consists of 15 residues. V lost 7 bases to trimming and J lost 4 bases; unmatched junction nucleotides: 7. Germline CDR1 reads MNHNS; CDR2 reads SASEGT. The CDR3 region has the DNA TGTGCCAGCAATCCGGGGACTAGCGCTTACAATGAGCAGTTCTTC. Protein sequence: CASNPGTSAYNEQFF.

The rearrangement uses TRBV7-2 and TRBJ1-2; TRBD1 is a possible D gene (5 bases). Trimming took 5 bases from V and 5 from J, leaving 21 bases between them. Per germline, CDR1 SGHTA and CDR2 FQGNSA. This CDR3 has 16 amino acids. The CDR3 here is CASSRRGRVGGYGYTF. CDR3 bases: TGTGCCAGCAGCCGCCGAGGCAGGGTGGGAGGGTATGGCTACACCTTC.

The CDR3: CASSLGLAGGSYNEQFF. The CDR3 DNA sequence: TGTGCCAGCAGCTTGGGGTTAGCGGGGGGCTCCTACAATGAGCAGTTCTTC. The rearrangement joins TRBV5-6 to TRBJ2-1, with 10 bases lining up with TRBD2. Losses at the gene ends were 0 bases for V and 0 bases for J; bases not matched to a gene: 3. CDR3 length equals 17 residues. CDR1 SGHDT and CDR2 YYEEEE come from the germline V gene. Full variable domain (outside the CDR3, taken from reference TRBV5-6 and TRBJ2-1): DAGVTQSPTHLIKTRGQQVTLRCSPKSGHDTVSWYQQALGQGPQFIFQYYEEEERQRGNFPDRFSGHQFPNYSSELNVNALLLGDSALYLCASSLGLAGGSYNEQFFGPGTRLTVL.

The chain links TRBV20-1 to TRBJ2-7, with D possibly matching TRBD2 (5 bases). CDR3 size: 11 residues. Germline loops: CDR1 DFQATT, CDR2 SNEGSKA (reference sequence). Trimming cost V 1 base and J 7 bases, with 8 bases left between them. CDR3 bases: TGCAGTGCTAGAGCCGAGCGGGAGCAGTACTTC. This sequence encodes CSARAEREQYF.

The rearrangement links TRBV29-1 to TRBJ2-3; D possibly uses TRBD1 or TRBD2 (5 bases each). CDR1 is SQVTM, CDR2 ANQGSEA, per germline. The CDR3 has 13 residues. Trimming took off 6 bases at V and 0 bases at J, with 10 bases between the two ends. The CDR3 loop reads CSVAEGSTDTQYF. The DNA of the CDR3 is TGCAGCGTGGCCGAGGGGAGCACAGATACGCAGTATTTT.

The CDR3 reads CASKVAGVSYEQYF. The CDR3 DNA sequence: TGTGCCAGCAAGGTCGCGGGTGTTTCCTACGAGCAGTACTTC. The chain carries TRBV12-3 or TRBV12-4 and TRBJ2-7, with D perhaps TRBD2 (5 bases). Trimming cost V 7 bases and J 1 base, with 14 bases left between them. The length of the CDR3 is 14 residues.

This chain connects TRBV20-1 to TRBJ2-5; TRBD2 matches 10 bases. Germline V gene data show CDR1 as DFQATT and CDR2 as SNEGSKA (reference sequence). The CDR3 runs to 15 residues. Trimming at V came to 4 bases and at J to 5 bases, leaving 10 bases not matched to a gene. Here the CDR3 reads CSATVGTSVGETQYF. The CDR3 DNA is TGCAGTGCTACCGTCGGGACTAGCGTTGGGGAGACCCAGTACTTC.

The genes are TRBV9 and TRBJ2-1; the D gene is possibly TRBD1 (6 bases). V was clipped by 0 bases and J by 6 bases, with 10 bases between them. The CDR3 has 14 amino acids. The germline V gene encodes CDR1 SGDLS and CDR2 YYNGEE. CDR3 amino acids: CASSVDVGGNEQFF. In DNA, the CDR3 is TGTGCCAGCAGCGTAGACGTAGGGGGCAATGAGCAGTTCTTC.

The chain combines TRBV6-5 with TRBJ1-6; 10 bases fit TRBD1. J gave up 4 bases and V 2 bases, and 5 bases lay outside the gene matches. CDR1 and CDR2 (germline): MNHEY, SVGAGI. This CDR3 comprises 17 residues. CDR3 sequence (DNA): TGTGCCAGCAGTTACCCCCCGGACAGGGGGTATAATTCACCCCTCCACTTT. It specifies CASSYPPDRGYNSPLHF.

CDR3 loop: CASSLIRGPLHF. CDR3 in DNA: TGTGCCAGCAGCCTTATAAGGGGACCCCTCCACTTT. The chain links TRBV25-1 to TRBJ1-6, with a possible D match to TRBD1 (5 bases). V lost 6 bases and J lost 12, with 12 bases in between. The CDR3 extends over 12 amino acids. From germline, CDR1 is MGHDK and CDR2 SYGVNS.

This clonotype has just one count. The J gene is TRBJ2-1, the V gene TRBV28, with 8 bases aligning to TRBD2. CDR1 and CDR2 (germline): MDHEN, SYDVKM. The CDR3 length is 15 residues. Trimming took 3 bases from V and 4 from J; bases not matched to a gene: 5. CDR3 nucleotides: TGTGCCAGCAGTTTCAGGGGACTAGGGTACAATGAGCAGTTCTTC. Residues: CASSFRGLGYNEQFF.

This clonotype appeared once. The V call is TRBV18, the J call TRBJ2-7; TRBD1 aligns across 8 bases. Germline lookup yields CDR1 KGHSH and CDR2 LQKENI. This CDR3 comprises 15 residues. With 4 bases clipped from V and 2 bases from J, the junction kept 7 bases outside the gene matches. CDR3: CASSRGAGGTYEQYF. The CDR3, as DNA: TGTGCCAGCTCACGGGGGGCAGGGGGCACCTACGAGCAGTACTTC.

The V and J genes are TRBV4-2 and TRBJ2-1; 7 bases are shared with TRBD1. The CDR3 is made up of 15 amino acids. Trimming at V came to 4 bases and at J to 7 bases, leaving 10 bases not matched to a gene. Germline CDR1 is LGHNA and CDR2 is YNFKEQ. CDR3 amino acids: CASSPSAGGGNEQFF. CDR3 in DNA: TGTGCCAGCAGCCCCTCCGCAGGGGGTGGGAATGAGCAGTTCTTC.

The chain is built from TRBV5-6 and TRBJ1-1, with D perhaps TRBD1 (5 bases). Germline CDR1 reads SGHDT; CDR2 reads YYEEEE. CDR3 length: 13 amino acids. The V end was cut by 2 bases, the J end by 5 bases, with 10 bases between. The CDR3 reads CASSFGGKTEAFF. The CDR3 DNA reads TGTGCCAGCAGCTTTGGGGGGAAGACTGAAGCTTTCTTT.

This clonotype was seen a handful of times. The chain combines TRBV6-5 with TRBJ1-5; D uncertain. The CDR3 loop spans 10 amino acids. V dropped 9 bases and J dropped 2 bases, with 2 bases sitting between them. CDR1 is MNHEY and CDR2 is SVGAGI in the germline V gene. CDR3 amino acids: CASGNQPQHF. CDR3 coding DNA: TGTGCCAGTGGCAATCAGCCCCAGCATTTT.

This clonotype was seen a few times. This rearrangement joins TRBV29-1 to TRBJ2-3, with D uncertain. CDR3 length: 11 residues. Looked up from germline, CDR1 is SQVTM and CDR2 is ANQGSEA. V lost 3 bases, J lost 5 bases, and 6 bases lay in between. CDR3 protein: CSVEVLDTQYF. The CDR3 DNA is TGCAGCGTTGAGGTTTTAGATACGCAGTATTTT.

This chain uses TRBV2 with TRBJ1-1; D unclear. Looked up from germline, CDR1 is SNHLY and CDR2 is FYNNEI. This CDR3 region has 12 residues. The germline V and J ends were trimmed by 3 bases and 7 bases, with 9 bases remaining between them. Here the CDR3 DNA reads TGTGCCAGCAGTGAGGCCGAGATTGAAGCTTTCTTT. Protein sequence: CASSEAEIEAFF.

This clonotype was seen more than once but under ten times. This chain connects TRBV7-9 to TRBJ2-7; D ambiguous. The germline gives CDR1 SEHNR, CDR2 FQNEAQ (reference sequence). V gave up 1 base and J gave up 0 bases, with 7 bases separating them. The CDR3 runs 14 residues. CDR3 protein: CASSLDSNSYEQYF. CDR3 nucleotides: TGTGCCAGCAGCTTAGACAGCAACTCCTACGAGCAGTACTTC. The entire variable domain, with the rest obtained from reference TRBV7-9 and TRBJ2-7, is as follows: DTGVSQNPRHKITKRGQNVTFRCDPISEHNRLYWYRQTLGQGPEFLTYFQNEAQLEKSRLLSDRFSAERPKGSFSTLEIQRTEQGDSAMYLCASSLDSNSYEQYFGPGTRLTVT.

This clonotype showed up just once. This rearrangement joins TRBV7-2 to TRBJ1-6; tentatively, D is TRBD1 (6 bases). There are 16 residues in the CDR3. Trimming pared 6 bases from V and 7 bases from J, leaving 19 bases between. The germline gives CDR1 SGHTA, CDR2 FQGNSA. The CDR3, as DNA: TGTGCCAGCAGTCGGGACCGGGGGGGCAAAAATTCACCCCTCCACTTT. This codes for CASSRDRGGKNSPLHF.

This CDR3 is CASTPSGTTEAFF. In DNA, the CDR3 is TGTGCCAGCACCCCGAGTGGGACCACTGAAGCTTTCTTT. The rearrangement links TRBV6-5 to TRBJ1-1; D is perhaps TRBD1 (5 bases). The CDR3 is 13 amino acids. CDR1 and CDR2 from the germline V gene are MNHEY and SVGAGI. The V and J ends lost 7 bases and 4 bases respectively, with 13 bases between them.

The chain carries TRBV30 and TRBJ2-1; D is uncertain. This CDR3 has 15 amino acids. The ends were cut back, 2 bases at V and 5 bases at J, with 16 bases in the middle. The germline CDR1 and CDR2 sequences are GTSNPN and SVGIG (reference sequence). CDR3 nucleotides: TGTGCCTGGAGTCATGAAACAGATAGCCACAATGAGCAGTTCTTC. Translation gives CAWSHETDSHNEQFF.